A selection of T cell receptor beta chains follows, all from one sample in a study of cytomegalovirus exposure and HLA in healthy donors. This table comes from immunoSEQ multiplex PCR, and its TCRdb copy is limited to in-frame clones, with some not included. The sample records roughly 80,000 clones, around 90% being singletons. Sample: PBMCs. All receptors derive from a man aged 30 to 39 in good health and CMV-seronegative. CDR3s include the opening cysteine and the closing phenylalanine or tryptophan. A D gene is named only where the DNA matches it firmly. Size values are once, few and many counts, or a class for expanded clones, and some rows have none.

NA | TRBJ2-5 | NA | TRBV7-9 | TGTGCCAGCAGCCCACAGACAGCGCGAGAGACCCAGTACTTC | CASSPQTARETQYF
NA | TRBJ2-7 | TRBD2 | TRBV7-2 | TGTGCCAGCAGACCTACTAGCGGGAAAAACTCCTACGAGCAGTACTTC | CASRPTSGKNSYEQYF
NA | TRBJ1-2 | NA | TRBV6-5 | TGTGCCAGCACAGTTTCGGGACATTCTAACTATGGCTACACCTTC | CASTVSGHSNYGYTF
NA | TRBJ2-7 | NA | TRBV5-5 | TGTGCCAGCAGACCCGGGGGCTCCTACGAGCAGTACTTC | CASRPGGSYEQYF
NA | TRBJ2-1 | NA | TRBV5-1 | TGCGCCAGCAGCTTGGATAGCGCCACTTACAATGAGCAGTTCTTC | CASSLDSATYNEQFF
NA | TRBJ2-2 | NA | TRBV6-4 | TGTGCCAGCACCCCTATGGTCGGGGCCGGGGAGCTGTTTTTT | CASTPMVGAGELFF
once | TRBJ2-2 | TRBD2 | TRBV5-4 | TGTGCCAGCAGCCGTGAAGGTCTAGCGGAGAGAGTCACCGGGGAGCTGTTTTTT | CASSREGLAERVTGELFF
NA | TRBJ1-2 | NA | TRBV7-9 | TGTGCCAGCAGCTGGATCCGAGGCGGGTACGGCTACACCTTC | CASSWIRGGYGYTF
NA | TRBJ1-1 | NA | TRBV10-3 | TGTGCCATCAGTGGGGACATGAGGACTGAAGCTTTCTTT | CAISGDMRTEAFF
NA | TRBJ2-4 | NA | TRBV13 | TGTGCCAGCAGCTTGTTCCTAGCCAAAAACATTCAGTACTTC | CASSLFLAKNIQYF
NA | TRBJ2-3 | TRBD2 | TRBV2 | TGTGCCAGCAGGAACGGGGGGGTTGGCACAGATACGCAGTATTTT | CASRNGGVGTDTQYF
NA | TRBJ2-1 | TRBD2 | TRBV5-4 | TGTGCCAGCAGCCACGTTTATAGTAGCGGGAGGAACAATGAGCAGTTCTTC | CASSHVYSSGRNNEQFF
once | TRBJ1-2 | TRBD1 | TRBV6-5 | TGTGCCAGCAGCCCACCGGGACAGGGGGCGCGAGGCTACACCTTC | CASSPPGQGARGYTF
NA | TRBJ2-5 | TRBD2 | TRBV28 | TGTGCCAGCAGCCGACTAGCGGGAGAGGGGGAGACCCAGTACTTC | CASSRLAGEGETQYF
NA | TRBJ1-2 | TRBD1 | TRBV15 | TGTGCCACCAGCAGAGGGGGACAGGGGGTATATGGCTACACCTTC | CATSRGGQGVYGYTF
NA | TRBJ1-1 | NA | TRBV28 | TGTGCCAGCAGCCGCAGGACAGTGAACACTGAAGCTTTCTTT | CASSRRTVNTEAFF
NA | TRBJ2-5 | NA | TRBV28 | TGTGCCAGCAGTTCATTGAGAGAGACCCAGTACTTC | CASSSLRETQYF
NA | TRBJ2-5 | NA | TRBV6-5 | TGTGCCAGCAGTCCTGGGGGGGCACTCTTAGAGACCCAGTACTTC | CASSPGGALLETQYF
NA | TRBJ2-1 | NA | TRBV7-8 | TGTGCCAGCAGCTTAGGACTACCCGGCTACAATGAGCAGTTCTTC | CASSLGLPGYNEQFF
NA | TRBJ1-2 | TRBD1 | TRBV19 | TGTGCCAGTATAGGACAGGCCGAAATGAACTATGGCTACACCTTC | CASIGQAEMNYGYTF
NA | TRBJ2-7 | NA | TRBV5-1 | TGCGCCAGCAGCTTGGAGAGCTCCTACGAGCAGTACTTC | CASSLESSYEQYF
NA | TRBJ2-5 | NA | TRBV15 | TGTGCCACAGGGGGAGCAGAAGAGACCCAGTACTTC | CATGGAEETQYF
once | TRBJ1-2 | TRBD1 | TRBV30 | TGTGCCTGGAGTCGGGGACAGGGCACCTATGGCTACACCTTC | CAWSRGQGTYGYTF
NA | TRBJ2-1 | TRBD1 | TRBV5-1 | TGCGCCAGCAGCTGGACAGGCGATGAGCAGTTCTTC | CASSWTGDEQFF
NA | TRBJ2-1 | TRBD2 | TRBV28 | TGTGCCAGCAGTCCCCCTTCGGGAGGGATCAATGAGCAGTTCTTC | CASSPPSGGINEQFF
once | TRBJ1-2 | NA | TRBV15 | TGTGCCACCGGGCGGCCAGGGAACTATGGCTACACCTTC | CATGRPGNYGYTF
NA | TRBJ2-7 | NA | TRBV12-5 | TGTGCTAGTGGTTTTGACAACTCCTACGAGCAGTACTTC | CASGFDNSYEQYF
NA | TRBJ2-2 | NA | TRBV10-3 | TGTGCCATCAGTGAGATCCACAGAACGAACACCGGGGAGCTGTTTTTT | CAISEIHRTNTGELFF
NA | TRBJ1-4 | NA | TRBV30 | TGTGCCTGGAGTGTACCCAGGTACCTACCTAATGAAAAACTGTTTTTT | CAWSVPRYLPNEKLFF
NA | TRBJ2-3 | NA | TRBV7-3 | TGTGCCAGCAGCTACCTAGCCGATTCGCCAGATACGCAGTATTTT | CASSYLADSPDTQYF